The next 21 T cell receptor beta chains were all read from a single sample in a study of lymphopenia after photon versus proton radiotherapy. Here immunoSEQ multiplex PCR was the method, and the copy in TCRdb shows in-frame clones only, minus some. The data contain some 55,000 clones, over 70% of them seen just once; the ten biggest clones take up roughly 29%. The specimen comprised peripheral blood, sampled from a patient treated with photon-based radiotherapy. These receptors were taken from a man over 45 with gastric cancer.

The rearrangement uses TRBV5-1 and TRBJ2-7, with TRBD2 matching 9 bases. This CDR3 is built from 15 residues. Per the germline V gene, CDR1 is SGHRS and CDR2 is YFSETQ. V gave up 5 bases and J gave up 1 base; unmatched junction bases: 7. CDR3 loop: CASSRTSGPSYEQYF. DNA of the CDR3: TGCGCCAGCAGTCGCACTAGCGGGCCTTCCTACGAGCAGTACTTC.

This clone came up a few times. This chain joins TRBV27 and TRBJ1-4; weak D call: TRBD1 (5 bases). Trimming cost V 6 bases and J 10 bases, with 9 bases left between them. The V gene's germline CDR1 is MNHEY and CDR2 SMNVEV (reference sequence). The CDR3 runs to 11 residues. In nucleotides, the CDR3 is TGTGCCAGCAGGAATAGGGGAAAACTGTTTTTT. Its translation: CASRNRGKLFF.

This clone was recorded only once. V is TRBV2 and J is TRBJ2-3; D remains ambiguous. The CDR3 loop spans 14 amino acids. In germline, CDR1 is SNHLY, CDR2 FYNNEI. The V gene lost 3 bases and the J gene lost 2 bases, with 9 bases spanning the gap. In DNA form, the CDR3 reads TGTGCCAGCAGTGATCTAGGCCCCACAGATACGCAGTATTTT. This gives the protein CASSDLGPTDTQYF.

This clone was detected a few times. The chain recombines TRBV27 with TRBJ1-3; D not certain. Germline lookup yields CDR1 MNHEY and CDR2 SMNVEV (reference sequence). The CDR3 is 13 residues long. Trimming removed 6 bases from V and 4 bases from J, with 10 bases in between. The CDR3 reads CASSPPGGNTIYF. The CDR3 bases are TGTGCCAGCAGCCCGCCTGGAGGAAACACCATATATTTT.

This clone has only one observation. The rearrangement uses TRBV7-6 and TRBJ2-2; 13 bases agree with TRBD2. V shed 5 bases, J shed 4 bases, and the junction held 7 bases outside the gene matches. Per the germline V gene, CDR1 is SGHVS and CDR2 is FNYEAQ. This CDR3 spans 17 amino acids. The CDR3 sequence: CASSLRGTSGITGELFF. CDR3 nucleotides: TGTGCCAGCAGCCTTAGAGGGACTAGCGGGATCACCGGGGAGCTGTTTTTT.

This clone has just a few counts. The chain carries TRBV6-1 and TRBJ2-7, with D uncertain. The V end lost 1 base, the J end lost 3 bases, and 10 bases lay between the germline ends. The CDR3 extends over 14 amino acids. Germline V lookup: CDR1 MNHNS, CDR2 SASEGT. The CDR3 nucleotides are TGTGCCAGCAGTGAAGGGAGATCTCTCTACGAGCAGTACTTC. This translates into CASSEGRSLYEQYF.

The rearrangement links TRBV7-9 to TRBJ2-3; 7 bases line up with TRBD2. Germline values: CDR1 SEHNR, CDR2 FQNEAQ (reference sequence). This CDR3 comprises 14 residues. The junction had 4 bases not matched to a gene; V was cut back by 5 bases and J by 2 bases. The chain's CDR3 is CASSRRDYTDTQYF. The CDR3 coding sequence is TGTGCCAGCAGCCGCCGGGACTACACAGATACGCAGTATTTT.

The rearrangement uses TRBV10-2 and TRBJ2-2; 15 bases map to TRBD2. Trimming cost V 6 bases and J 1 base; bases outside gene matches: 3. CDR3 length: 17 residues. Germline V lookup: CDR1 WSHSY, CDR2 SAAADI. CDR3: CASRGLAGGKNTGELFF. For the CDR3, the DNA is TGCGCCAGCAGAGGACTAGCGGGAGGGAAGAACACCGGGGAGCTGTTTTTT.

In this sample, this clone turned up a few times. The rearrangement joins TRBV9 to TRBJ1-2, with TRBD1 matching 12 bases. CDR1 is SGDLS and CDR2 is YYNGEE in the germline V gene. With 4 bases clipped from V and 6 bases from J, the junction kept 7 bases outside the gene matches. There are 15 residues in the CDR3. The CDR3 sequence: CASSTGTGGLHGYTF. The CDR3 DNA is TGTGCCAGCAGCACCGGGACAGGGGGCTTGCATGGCTACACCTTC.

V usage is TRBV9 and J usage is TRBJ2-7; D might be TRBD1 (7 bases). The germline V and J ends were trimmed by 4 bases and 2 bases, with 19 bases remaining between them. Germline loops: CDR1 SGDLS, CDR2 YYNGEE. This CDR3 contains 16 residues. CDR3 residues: CASSPNLGGGTYEQYF. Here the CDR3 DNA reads TGTGCCAGCAGCCCGAATCTTGGAGGGGGCACCTACGAGCAGTACTTC.

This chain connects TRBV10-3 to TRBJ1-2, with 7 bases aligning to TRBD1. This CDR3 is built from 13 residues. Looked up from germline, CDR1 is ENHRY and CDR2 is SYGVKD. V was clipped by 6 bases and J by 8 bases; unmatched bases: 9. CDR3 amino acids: CAISPTGEIGYTF. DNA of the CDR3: TGTGCCATCAGCCCTACAGGGGAGATCGGCTACACCTTC.

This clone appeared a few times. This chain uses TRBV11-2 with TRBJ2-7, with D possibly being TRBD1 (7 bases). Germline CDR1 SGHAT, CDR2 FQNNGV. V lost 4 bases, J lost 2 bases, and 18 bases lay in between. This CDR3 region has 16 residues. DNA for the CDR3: TGTGCCAGCAGCTCCCTGAGGGGGCGGGGCGCCTACGAGCAGTACTTC. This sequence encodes CASSSLRGRGAYEQYF.

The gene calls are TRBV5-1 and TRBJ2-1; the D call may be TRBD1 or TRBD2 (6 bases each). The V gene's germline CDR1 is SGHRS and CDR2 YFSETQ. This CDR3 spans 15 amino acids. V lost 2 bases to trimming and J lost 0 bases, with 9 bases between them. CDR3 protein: CASSFEGGSYNEQFF. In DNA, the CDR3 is TGCGCCAGCAGCTTTGAGGGGGGCTCCTACAATGAGCAGTTCTTC.

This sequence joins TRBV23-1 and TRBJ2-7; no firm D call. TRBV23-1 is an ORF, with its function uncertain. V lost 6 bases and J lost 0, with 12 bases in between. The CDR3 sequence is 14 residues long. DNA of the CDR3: TGCGCCAGCAGCCCCCTGACCACCTCCTACGAGCAGTACTTC. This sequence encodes CASSPLTTSYEQYF.

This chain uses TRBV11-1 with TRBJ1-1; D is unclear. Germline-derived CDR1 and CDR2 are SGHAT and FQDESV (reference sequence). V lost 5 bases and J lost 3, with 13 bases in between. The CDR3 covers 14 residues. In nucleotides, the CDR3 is TGTGCCAGCAGCCTTAGGGTGAGGGACACTGAAGCTTTCTTT. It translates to CASSLRVRDTEAFF. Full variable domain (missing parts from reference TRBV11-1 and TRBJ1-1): EAEVAQSPRYKITEKSQAVAFWCDPISGHATLYWYRQILGQGPELLVQFQDESVVDDSQLPKDRFSAERLKGVDSTLKIQPAELGDSAMYLCASSLRVRDTEAFFGQGTRLTVV.

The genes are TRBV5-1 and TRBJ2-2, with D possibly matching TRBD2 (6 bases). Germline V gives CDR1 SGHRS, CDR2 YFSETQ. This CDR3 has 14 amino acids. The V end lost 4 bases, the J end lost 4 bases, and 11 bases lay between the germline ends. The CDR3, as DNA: TGCGCCAGCAGCGAGACTAGTTCCACCGGGGAGCTGTTTTTT. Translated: CASSETSSTGELFF.

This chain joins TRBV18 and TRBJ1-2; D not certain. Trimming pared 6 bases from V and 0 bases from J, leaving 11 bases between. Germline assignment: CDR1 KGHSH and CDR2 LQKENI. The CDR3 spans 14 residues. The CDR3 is CASSTGVTNYGYTF. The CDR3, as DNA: TGTGCCAGCTCGACCGGGGTAACTAACTATGGCTACACCTTC.

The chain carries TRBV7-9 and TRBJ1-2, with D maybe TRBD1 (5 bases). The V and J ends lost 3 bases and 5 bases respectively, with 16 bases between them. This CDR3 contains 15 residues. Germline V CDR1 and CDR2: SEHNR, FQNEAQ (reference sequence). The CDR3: CASSFRDPSAYGYTF. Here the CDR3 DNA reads TGTGCCAGCAGCTTCCGGGACCCCTCGGCTTATGGCTACACCTTC.

The CDR3 bases are TGTGCCAGCAGCCTTGGACAGGGGCCTTCTAATGAAAAACTGTTTTTT. Translating gives CASSLGQGPSNEKLFF. V gene TRBV11-2 combines with J gene TRBJ1-4, with TRBD1 identical over 9 bases. Germline lookup yields CDR1 SGHAT and CDR2 FQNNGV. This CDR3 has 16 amino acids. The V segment lost 5 bases and the J segment 3 bases; nucleotides outside the gene matches: 7.

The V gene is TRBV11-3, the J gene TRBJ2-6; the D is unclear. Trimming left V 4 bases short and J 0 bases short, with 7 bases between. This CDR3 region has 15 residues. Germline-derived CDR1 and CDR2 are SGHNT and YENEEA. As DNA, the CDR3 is TGTGCCAGCAGCTCCGGAGACTCTGGGGCCAACGTCCTGACTTTC. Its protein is CASSSGDSGANVLTF. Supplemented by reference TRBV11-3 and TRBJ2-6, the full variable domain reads EAGVVQSPRYKIIEKKQPVAFWCNPISGHNTLYWYLQNLGQGPELLIRYENEEAVDDSQLPKDRFSAERLKGVDSTLKIQPAELGDSAVYLCASSSGDSGANVLTFGAGSRLTVL.

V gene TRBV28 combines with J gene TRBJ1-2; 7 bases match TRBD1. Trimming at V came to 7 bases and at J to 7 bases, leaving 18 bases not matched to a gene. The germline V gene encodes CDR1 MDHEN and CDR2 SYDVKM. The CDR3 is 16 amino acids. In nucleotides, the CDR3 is TGTGCCAGCACTGGGGTAGGGGGACAGTCCTATGGTGGCTACACCTTC. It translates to CASTGVGGQSYGGYTF.